Sequencing of this T cell receptor (beta chain) was carried out in a study of blood T cell repertoires in COVID-19. Study context: Italy, Spain and the United States were the sources of the convalescent and acute COVID-19 samples. T cells, B-cell-depleted T cells, or PBMCs provided the cDNA or gDNA that served as material.

With regard to this clone: The sample carries other DNA sequences with the same CDR3.

In the source study's methods: By means of reference gene primer amplification, nucleated cell counts were estimated. Assay: immunoSEQ multiplex PCR; the TCRdb copy retains only in-frame clones and omits some. D and trimming were read from the DNA, whereas the V and J calls and clone size are those reported in that table. Of over 300,000 clones in the sample, about nine tenths are singletons; the top ten hold over 9%. Everyone who took part was roughly 18 to 89 years old, and they came from fewer than 25 US areas. CDR1 is SGHTA and CDR2 is FQGTGA in the germline V gene. The CDR3 has 16 residues. J gave up 2 bases and V 1 base, and 2 bases lay outside the gene matches.

The chain links TRBV7-3 to TRBJ2-2, with TRBD2 matching 9 bases. Sequencing input: PBMCs or T cells enriched from blood (not recorded which). This clonotype originated in a woman aged 40 to 55 who had recovered from COVID-19. The CDR3 nucleotides read TGTGCCAGCAGCTTAATGGGGACTAGCAACACCGGGGAGCTGTTTTTT. Translation: CASSLMGTSNTGELFF. Complete variable domain (other parts from reference TRBV7-3 and TRBJ2-2): GAGVSQTPSNKVTEKGKYVELRCDPISGHTALYWYRQSLGQGPEFLIYFQGTGAADDSGLPNDRFFAVRPEGSVSTLKIQRTERGDSAVYLCASSLMGTSNTGELFFGEGSRLTVL.